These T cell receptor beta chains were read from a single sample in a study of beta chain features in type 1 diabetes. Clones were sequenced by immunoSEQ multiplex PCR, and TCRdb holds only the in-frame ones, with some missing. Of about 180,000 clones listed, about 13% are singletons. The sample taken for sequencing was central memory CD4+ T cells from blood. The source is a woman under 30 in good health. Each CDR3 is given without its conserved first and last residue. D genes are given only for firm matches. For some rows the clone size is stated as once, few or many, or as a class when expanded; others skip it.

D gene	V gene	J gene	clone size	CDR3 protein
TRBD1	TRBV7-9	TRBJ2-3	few	ASSHRDRHTDTQY
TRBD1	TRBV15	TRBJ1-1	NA	ATSRWTGGVSKEAF
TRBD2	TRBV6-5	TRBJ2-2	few	ASSTGLAGTGELF
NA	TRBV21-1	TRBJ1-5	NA	ASSRWRTNQPQH
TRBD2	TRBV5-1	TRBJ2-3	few	ASSPRTSGRTDTQY
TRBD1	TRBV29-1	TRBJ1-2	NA	SVDPGQGGYGYGYT
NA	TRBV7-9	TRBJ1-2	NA	ASSLDAGGYT
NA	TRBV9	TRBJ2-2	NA	ASSVQRHTGELF
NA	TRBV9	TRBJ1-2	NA	ASSADFTYGYT
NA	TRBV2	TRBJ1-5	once	ASSEDHNQPQH
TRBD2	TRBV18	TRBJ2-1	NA	ASSLTSGRANEQF
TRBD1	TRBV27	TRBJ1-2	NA	ASSFYQGAGGYT
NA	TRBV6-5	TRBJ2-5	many	ASALGLAQETQY
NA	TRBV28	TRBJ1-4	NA	TSSRADVGRKLF
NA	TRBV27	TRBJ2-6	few	ASSFGGSGANVLT
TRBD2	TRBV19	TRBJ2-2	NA	ASGGWGGTGELF
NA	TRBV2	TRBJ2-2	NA	ASSPEGAGELF